The 14 T cell receptor beta chains below were found in one sample sequenced in a study of immune evolution from preneoplasia to lung adenocarcinoma. TCRdb's copy holds only in-frame clones and misses some; the assay was immunoSEQ multiplex PCR. The sample includes more than 4,000 clones, over 75% of them seen just once. Sequencing used FFPE normal lung tissue adjacent to the tumor. Receptor source: a person aged 50 to 70 with lung adenocarcinoma.

The CDR3 loop is CASSVGQGVGTQYF. CDR3 coding DNA: TGTGCCAGCAGCGTTGGACAGGGGGTGGGGACCCAGTACTTC. The gene calls are TRBV9 and TRBJ2-5; the match to TRBD1 covers 10 bases. Germline V gene sequence: CDR1 SGDLS, CDR2 YYNGEE. CDR3 length: 14 residues. Trimming removed 2 bases from V and 7 bases from J; junction bases left unmatched: 5. Supplemented by reference TRBV9 and TRBJ2-5, the full variable domain reads DSGVTQTPKHLITATGQRVTLRCSPRSGDLSVYWYQQSLDQGLQFLIQYYNGEERAKGNILERFSAQQFPDLHSELNLSSLELGDSALYFCASSVGQGVGTQYFGPGTRLLVL.

This clone has only one observation. V gene TRBV11-2 combines with J gene TRBJ1-1; no firm D call. Germline lookup yields CDR1 SGHAT and CDR2 FQNNGV. V was cut by 7 bases and J by 4 bases, with 13 bases left in between. This CDR3 has 13 amino acids. CDR3 sequence: CASTKLVSTEAFF. The CDR3 bases are TGTGCCAGCACCAAGTTGGTGAGCACTGAAGCTTTCTTT.

The gene calls are TRBV25-1 and TRBJ1-1, with 12 positions matching TRBD1. Germline CDR1 and CDR2: MGHDK and SYGVNS. This CDR3 spans 16 amino acids. Trimming took 6 bases from V and 9 from J; bases not matched to a gene: 14. The CDR3 sequence: CASSQPGQGASGKAFF. Here the CDR3 DNA reads TGTGCCAGCAGCCAACCGGGACAGGGGGCTTCGGGGAAAGCTTTCTTT.

This clone is classed as large. The rearrangement joins TRBV6-5 to TRBJ2-3; 9 nucleotides line up with TRBD2. In germline, CDR1 is MNHEY, CDR2 SVGAGI. V lost 1 base and J lost 3; bases outside the gene matches: 5. The CDR3 sequence is 16 residues long. The CDR3: CASSYYRSGSTDTQYF. The CDR3 DNA follows: TGTGCCAGCAGTTACTACCGTAGCGGGAGTACAGATACGCAGTATTTT.

V gene TRBV19 combines with J gene TRBJ2-2, with TRBD2 matching over 7 bases. V lost 2 bases, J lost 4 bases, and 7 bases stayed unmatched. CDR1 and CDR2 (germline): LNHDA, SQIVND (reference sequence). The CDR3 consists of 16 residues. Here the CDR3 reads CASSIQAGDGTGELFF. The DNA of the CDR3 is TGTGCCAGTAGTATACAGGCGGGAGATGGCACCGGGGAGCTGTTTTTT.

The chain joins TRBV28 to TRBJ1-5; D is perhaps TRBD1 (5 bases). The CDR3 contains 20 residues. Germline lookup yields CDR1 MDHEN and CDR2 SYDVKM. Trimming took 1 base from V and 7 from J, leaving 29 bases between them. The CDR3 here is CASSLSMVSQGKLGQQPQHF. The CDR3 DNA follows: TGTGCCAGCAGTTTATCGATGGTCTCCCAGGGTAAGTTAGGCCAACAGCCCCAGCATTTT.

V gene TRBV4-1 combines with J gene TRBJ1-2; D gene ambiguous. Trimming stripped 4 bases from V and 1 base from J, with 7 bases between. The germline gives CDR1 MGHRA, CDR2 YSYEKL. The CDR3 runs to 13 residues. As DNA, the CDR3 is TGCGCCAGCAGCCCCCCGGATAACTATGGCTACACCTTC. Translated, it gives CASSPPDNYGYTF.

This chain uses TRBV19 with TRBJ1-5; 9 bases fit TRBD1. V trimming: 7 bases; J trimming: 7 bases; junction bases outside the gene matches: 14. The CDR3 contains 16 residues. CDR1 and CDR2 from the germline V gene are LNHDA and SQIVND (reference sequence). The CDR3 is CASNKQAQGAGQPQHF. The CDR3 region has the DNA TGTGCCAGTAATAAGCAGGCACAGGGGGCCGGGCAGCCCCAGCATTTT.

The J gene is TRBJ2-3, the V gene TRBV29-1, with D perhaps TRBD1 (6 bases). In germline, CDR1 is SQVTM, CDR2 ANQGSEA. Trimming removed 6 bases from V and 0 bases from J, with 22 bases in between. The CDR3 consists of 17 residues. The CDR3 nucleotides are TGCAGCGTCCTCGGGCAGGGGACCTCTATTAGCACAGATACGCAGTATTTT. Its protein is CSVLGQGTSISTDTQYF.

This chain joins TRBV27 and TRBJ2-1, with D unclear. The CDR3 runs 13 residues. The V end lost 7 bases, the J end lost 7 bases, and 14 bases lay between the germline ends. Per germline, CDR1 MNHEY and CDR2 SMNVEV (reference sequence). CDR3 sequence: CASTGVGENEQFF. As DNA, the CDR3 is TGTGCCAGCACTGGAGTTGGGGAAAATGAGCAGTTCTTC.

The chain links TRBV4-1 to TRBJ1-2; the D is unclear. The germline V gene has CDR1 MGHRA and CDR2 YSYEKL. Trimming left V 0 bases short and J 2 bases short, with 7 bases between. This CDR3 has 14 amino acids. The CDR3 spells CASSQDRGNYGYTF. The CDR3 DNA reads TGCGCCAGCAGCCAAGATCGAGGAAACTATGGCTACACCTTC.

The chain employs TRBV4-1 and TRBJ1-5; D gene ambiguous. The CDR3 extends over 14 amino acids. Germline assignment: CDR1 MGHRA and CDR2 YSYEKL. The V end was cut by 1 base, the J end by 9 bases, with 13 bases between. The CDR3 DNA follows: TGCGCCAGCAGCCAAGGATCGAACGGAGGGCCCCAGCATTTT. It translates to CASSQGSNGGPQHF.

The V and J genes are TRBV11-3 and TRBJ2-1, with a tentative D call TRBD2 (5 bases). This CDR3 spans 13 amino acids. Germline CDR1 and CDR2: SGHNT and YENEEA. Trimming stripped 7 bases from V and 3 bases from J, with 10 bases between. CDR3 region: CASKDRDYNEQFF. For the CDR3, the DNA is TGTGCCAGCAAGGACCGGGACTACAATGAGCAGTTCTTC.

V is TRBV28 and J is TRBJ1-4; 10 nucleotides agree with TRBD1. The trim removed 3 bases at V and 8 bases at J, leaving 9 bases unmatched. The CDR3 totals 16 residues. Germline CDR1 and CDR2: MDHEN and SYDVKM. For the CDR3, the DNA is TGTGCCAGCAGTTTGATAAGGACAGGGGGGGACGAAAAACTGTTTTTT. Its protein is CASSLIRTGGDEKLFF.